Sequencing of this T cell receptor (beta chain) was carried out in a study of OX40 agonist ivuxolimab in advanced cancers. Background on the study: All patients had ivuxolimab intravenously every 2 weeks at 0.01 to 10 mg/kg. Males comprised 75% to 90% of the group, whose mean age was approximately 60 years (range roughly 20 to 90). Findings of the study overall: Fewer expanded clones were found on average in CD4+ than in CD8+ T cells. At doses 0.1 to 3.0 mg/kg, CD4+ and CD8+ clones expanded.

Assay used: immunoSEQ multiplex PCR; TCRdb lists only in-frame clones, some missing. The sample holds 60,000 to 80,000 clones, roughly 80% seen once. Trimming pared 8 bases from V and 0 bases from J, leaving 17 bases between. CDR3 length equals 16 residues. Germline V gene sequence: CDR1 MGHDK, CDR2 SYGVNS. As to this clone: Antigen specificity is unknown.

This chain connects TRBV25-1 to TRBJ2-1; D possibly uses TRBD1 or TRBD2 (5 bases each). Sequenced here: CD4+ or CD8+ T cells sorted from blood, sampled in a trial of the OX40 agonist ivuxolimab. The receptor was isolated from an adult with an advanced solid tumor such as melanoma, head and neck, liver or kidney cancer. CDR3 sequence (DNA): TGTGCCAGCTCACCAACCGGGGCCAGCTCCTACAATGAGCAGTTCTTC. Its translation is CASSPTGASSYNEQFF. The full variable domain, in which reference TRBV25-1 and TRBJ2-1 provide the parts outside the CDR3, is EADIYQTPRYLVIGTGKKITLECSQTMGHDKMYWYQQDPGMELHLIHYSYGVNSTEKGDLSSESTVSRIRTEHFPLTLESARPSHTSQYLCASSPTGASSYNEQFFGPGTRLTVL.